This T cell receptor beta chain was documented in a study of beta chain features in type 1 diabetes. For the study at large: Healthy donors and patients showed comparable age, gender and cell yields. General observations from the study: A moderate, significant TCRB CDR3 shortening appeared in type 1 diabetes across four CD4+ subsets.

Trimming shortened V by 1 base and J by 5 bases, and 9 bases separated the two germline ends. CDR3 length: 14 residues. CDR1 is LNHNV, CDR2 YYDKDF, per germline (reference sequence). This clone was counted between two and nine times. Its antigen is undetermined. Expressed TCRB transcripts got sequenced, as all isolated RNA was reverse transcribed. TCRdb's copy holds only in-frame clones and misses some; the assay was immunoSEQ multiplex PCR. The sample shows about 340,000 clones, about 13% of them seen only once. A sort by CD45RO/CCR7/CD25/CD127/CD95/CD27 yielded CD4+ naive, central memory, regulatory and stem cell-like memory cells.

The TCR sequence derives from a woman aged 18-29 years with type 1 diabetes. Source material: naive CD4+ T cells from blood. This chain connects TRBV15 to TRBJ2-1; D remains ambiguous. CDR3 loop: CATSRVIIHNEQFF. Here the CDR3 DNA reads TGTGCCACCAGCAGAGTAATTATCCACAATGAGCAGTTCTTC.